A selection of T cell receptor beta chains follows, all from one sample in a study of beta chain features in type 1 diabetes. Data came from immunoSEQ multiplex PCR; TCRdb stores just in-frame clones and leaves some out. Found here are almost 350,000 clones, roughly 8% of them singletons; the top ten hold approximately 0.47%. The sequencing input was central memory CD4+ T cells from blood. These receptors were collected from a woman under 30 in good health. Each CDR3 is given without its conserved first and last residue. The D gene is left open where the match is weak.

TRBJ1-1,TRBV28,NA,ASSIARTANTEAF
TRBJ2-3,TRBV27,NA,ATQLLGTDTQY
TRBJ2-2,TRBV5-1,TRBD1,ASSLMALGQGATGELF
TRBJ2-5,TRBV19,TRBD2,ASSTPGTRAETQY
TRBJ2-7,TRBV7-8,NA,ASSLASGHEQY
TRBJ2-2,TRBV6-1,NA,ASSEPGLNTGELF
TRBJ2-7,TRBV10-3,TRBD2,AITIAGDTYEQY
TRBJ2-1,TRBV29-1,NA,SVEDVFGQF
TRBJ2-2,TRBV18,TRBD2,ASSPPSGGPGGELF
TRBJ2-1,TRBV6-5,NA,ASSRGTGTLWV
TRBJ2-3,TRBV29-1,NA,SSYSVLGGAGDTQY
TRBJ2-4,TRBV19,NA,ASSIASGGDSSIQY
TRBJ1-5,TRBV28,TRBD1,ASRDPHRGYSNQPQH
TRBJ2-1,TRBV2,TRBD1,ASNIPLEQGNEQF
TRBJ2-3,TRBV6-5,TRBD2,ASSYSGRADTQY
TRBJ1-2,TRBV6-1,NA,ASSDGSIPSGYT
TRBJ1-1,TRBV7-9,TRBD1,ASSKGQGNTEAF
TRBJ2-2,TRBV7-2,TRBD2,ASSLATGGTGELF
TRBJ1-4,TRBV7-9,TRBD1,ASSSDRGLEKLF
TRBJ2-1,TRBV7-9,NA,ASSALSYNEQF
TRBJ1-1,TRBV15,NA,ATSRDRNTEAF
TRBJ2-1,TRBV28,NA,ASTAGLSYNEQF
TRBJ2-3,TRBV7-8,NA,ASSPRTGADTQY
TRBJ1-5,TRBV2,TRBD1,ASSRQGVKDQPQH
TRBJ2-1,TRBV18,NA,ASSPWLAGDNEQF
TRBJ2-5,TRBV7-9,NA,ASSPGEGETQY
TRBJ2-2,TRBV7-2,NA,ASSFSRAGANTGELF
TRBJ2-7,TRBV2,TRBD1,ASSEQGVSYEQY
TRBJ2-7,TRBV7-2,TRBD1,ASSLGMPGQGVREQY
TRBJ1-5,TRBV6-1,TRBD1,ATQGQGNQPQH
TRBJ1-2,TRBV4-3,NA,ASSQAQTGLTGYT
TRBJ1-1,TRBV10-3,NA,AISVAGMNTEAF
TRBJ1-4,TRBV6-6,NA,ASSHDYPEEKLF
TRBJ2-5,TRBV5-1,NA,ASSVRGTAEETQY
TRBJ1-1,TRBV5-6,NA,ASSWARGSEAF
TRBJ2-1,TRBV7-9,NA,ASSISLREQF
TRBJ2-3,TRBV30,NA,AWSPKGRLVLSSGPSLVDTQY